Following are 31 T cell receptor beta chains from one sample sequenced in a study of T cells after posttransplantation cyclophosphamide. Cells defined as naive were viable CD3+CD4+ or CD3+CD8+ and CCR7+CD45RA+CD45RO-CD95-CD27+CD28+. TCRdb's copy holds only in-frame clones and misses some; the assay was immunoSEQ multiplex PCR. The table lists around 9,100 clones, roughly 98% of them singletons. The material sequenced was naive CD4+ T cells sorted from PBMCs. Receptors were obtained from a woman aged 55-70 years in good health, CMV-negative, and a related stem cell transplant donor.

The chain joins TRBV6-1 to TRBJ2-6; D perhaps matches TRBD1 (6 bases). Germline V lookup: CDR1 MNHNS, CDR2 SASEGT. V lost 6 bases and J lost 0, with 9 bases in between. CDR3 size: 15 residues. The CDR3 coding sequence is TGTGCCAGCAGCCTGGACAGCTCTGGGGCCAACGTCCTGACTTTC. It encodes CASSLDSSGANVLTF.

The chain employs TRBV4-3 and TRBJ2-7; the D gene is possibly TRBD1 (6 bases). Trimming shortened V by 0 bases and J by 3 bases, and 12 bases separated the two germline ends. This CDR3 is built from 15 residues. Per germline, CDR1 LGHNA and CDR2 YSLEER. CDR3 residues: CASSQEGRGYYEQYF. CDR3 in DNA: TGCGCCAGCAGCCAAGAAGGCAGGGGCTACTACGAGCAGTACTTC.

The chain couples TRBV5-4 to TRBJ2-5; the D is unclear. V was pared by 4 bases and J by 0 bases, with 13 bases between. CDR1 and CDR2 (germline): SGHNT, YYREEE (reference sequence). The CDR3 is 15 residues long. The CDR3, as DNA: TGTGCCAGCAGCCCCAATGCCGCGGACCAAGAGACCCAGTACTTC. It encodes CASSPNAADQETQYF.

In this sample, this clone turned up once. The gene calls are TRBV7-6 and TRBJ2-5; no reliable D call. Near its end, the DNA agrees better with TRBJ2-7, so the J call may be wrong. The CDR3 loop spans 15 amino acids. In germline, CDR1 is SGHVS, CDR2 FNYEAQ. The CDR3: CASSPAVTLTAEQYF. For the CDR3, the DNA is TGTGCCAGCAGCCCCGCGGTAACCTTAACTGCCGAGCAGTACTTC.

The chain combines TRBV6-5 with TRBJ2-3, with D unclear. The CDR3 is 15 residues long. Trimming cost V 4 bases and J 0 bases, with 11 bases left between them. Germline V gives CDR1 MNHEY, CDR2 SVGAGI. The CDR3 here is CASSLTFASTDTQYF. In nucleotides, the CDR3 is TGTGCCAGCAGTTTGACTTTTGCTAGCACAGATACGCAGTATTTT.

Worth noting for this clone: The junction departs from the called germline gene at one end, perhaps through a read error. This sample also contains other DNA sequences that code for the same CDR3. The chain is built from TRBV7-6 and TRBJ1-6; D possibly corresponds to TRBD1 (6 bases). The CDR3 sequence is 19 residues long. In germline, CDR1 is SGHVS, CDR2 FNYEAQ. DNA of the CDR3: TGTGCCAGCAGCCGGTTCGCAGGGGAAGGAGGCTCCTATAATTCCCCCCTCCACTTT. Protein product: CASSRFAGEGGSYNSPLHF.

This clone was found once. This rearrangement joins TRBV28 to TRBJ2-3; 8 bases are shared with TRBD1. The V gene's germline CDR1 is MDHEN and CDR2 SYDVKM. The CDR3 loop spans 15 amino acids. J was trimmed by 1 base and V by 4 bases; bases with no gene match: 4. CDR3 amino acids: CASSYATGGTDTQYF. DNA of the CDR3: TGTGCCAGCAGTTATGCGACAGGGGGCACAGATACGCAGTATTTT.

J is TRBJ2-2 and V is TRBV5-4; TRBD1 is a possible D gene (6 bases). The CDR3 length is 14 residues. CDR1 and CDR2 from the germline V gene are SGHNT and YYREEE (reference sequence). Trimming took off 4 bases at V and 4 bases at J, with 11 bases between the two ends. CDR3: CASSEGHLTGELFF. CDR3 coding DNA: TGTGCCAGCAGCGAGGGACACCTCACCGGGGAGCTGTTTTTT.

V and J are TRBV5-4 and TRBJ1-6; the D gene is possibly TRBD1 (5 bases). Germline V gene lookup returns CDR1 SGHNT and CDR2 YYREEE (reference sequence). The CDR3 consists of 17 residues. Trimming cost V 0 bases and J 9 bases, with 19 bases left between them. CDR3 nucleotides: TGTGCCAGCAGCTTGGGGAGGTCGGGGCAGGGAGGTTCACCCCTCCACTTT. It specifies CASSLGRSGQGGSPLHF.

The chain has TRBV5-1 and TRBJ2-3, with 11 positions matching TRBD2. Trimming took 4 bases from V and 2 from J; bases not matched to a gene: 6. From germline, CDR1 is SGHRS and CDR2 YFSETQ. This CDR3 region has 16 residues. The CDR3 DNA follows: TGCGCCAGCAGCCTCCGACTAGCGGGGACCACAGATACGCAGTATTTT. Translated: CASSLRLAGTTDTQYF.

The rearrangement joins TRBV7-8 to TRBJ2-5; 13 bases are a match to TRBD2. The assigned J gene may be wrong: the sequence end matches TRBJ2-7 better. CDR1 is SGHVS and CDR2 is FQNEAQ in the germline V gene. CDR3 size: 16 residues. The CDR3 protein is CASSSRLAGGLYEQYF. The CDR3 nucleotides are TGTGCCAGCAGCTCCCGACTAGCGGGGGGACTCTACGAGCAGTACTTC.

This chain links TRBV7-9 with TRBJ1-5; 7 bases agree with TRBD1. The CDR3 spans 11 residues. Trimming removed 6 bases from V and 9 bases from J; junction bases left unmatched: 2. The germline V gene encodes CDR1 SEHNR and CDR2 FQNEAQ (reference sequence). The CDR3 nucleotides read TGTGCCAGCAGTTCAGGGGGGCCCCAGCATTTT. As protein: CASSSGGPQHF.

The chain couples TRBV6-1 to TRBJ1-3, with D unclear. From germline, CDR1 is MNHNS and CDR2 SASEGT. The CDR3 runs 15 residues. Trimming removed 5 bases at V and 0 bases at J, with 11 bases between. The CDR3 loop is CASSSKTGSGNTIYF. The CDR3 bases are TGTGCCAGCAGTTCCAAGACGGGCTCTGGAAACACCATATATTTT.

This chain uses TRBV7-2 with TRBJ2-7; TRBD2 agrees at 16 bases. Trimming removed 5 bases from V and 7 bases from J; junction bases left unmatched: 8. The germline V gene encodes CDR1 SGHTA and CDR2 FQGNSA. The CDR3 extends over 16 amino acids. CDR3 sequence: CASSPGTSGRVGEQYF. In nucleotides, the CDR3 is TGTGCCAGCAGCCCCGGGACTAGCGGGAGGGTAGGTGAGCAGTACTTC.

The V and J genes are TRBV11-3 and TRBJ2-5, with TRBD2 matching 11 bases. Germline V gene sequence: CDR1 SGHNT, CDR2 YENEEA. The CDR3 is 15 amino acids. The ends lost 4 bases at V and 3 bases at J; junction bases unmatched: 4. CDR3 sequence: CASSSGGLAEETQYF. The CDR3 bases are TGTGCCAGCAGCTCGGGGGGACTAGCGGAAGAGACCCAGTACTTC.

The rearrangement links TRBV28 to TRBJ1-5; D is uncertain. V shed 6 bases and J shed 0 bases, with 12 bases lying between them. This CDR3 is built from 15 residues. In germline, CDR1 is MDHEN, CDR2 SYDVKM. CDR3 bases: TGTGCCAGCAGGCACAGCCTATATAGCAATCAGCCCCAGCATTTT. This codes for CASRHSLYSNQPQHF.

The genes are TRBV5-6 and TRBJ1-5; D not certain. The V gene lost 0 bases and the J gene lost 3 bases, with 7 bases spanning the gap. There are 14 residues in the CDR3. Germline CDR1 and CDR2: SGHDT and YYEEEE. The CDR3 is CASSLGASNQPQHF. Here the CDR3 DNA reads TGTGCCAGCAGCTTGGGCGCTTCCAATCAGCCCCAGCATTTT.

This sequence joins TRBV6-4 and TRBJ2-1; 12 bases are shared with TRBD2. CDR1 and CDR2 from the germline V gene are MRHNA and SNTAGT. V lost 6 bases and J lost 4; bases outside the gene matches: 7. The CDR3 has 16 residues. The CDR3 spells CASSPRLAGAYNEQFF. In nucleotides, the CDR3 is TGTGCCAGCAGCCCCCGACTAGCGGGAGCATACAATGAGCAGTTCTTC.

This clone has a single count. The CDR3 DNA reads TGCAGCGTTCAGACAGGGGTCACTGAAGCTTTCTTT. This translates into CSVQTGVTEAFF. The gene calls are TRBV29-1 and TRBJ1-1; 8 nucleotides line up with TRBD1. Germline V CDR1 and CDR2: SQVTM, ANQGSEA. This CDR3 spans 12 amino acids. V lost 5 bases, J lost 4 bases, and 3 bases stayed unmatched.

This chain links TRBV9 with TRBJ2-5; 8 bases map to TRBD2. The CDR3 extends over 16 amino acids. Germline trimming cut 0 bases from V and 5 bases from J; bases unmatched to any gene: 9. Germline loops: CDR1 SGDLS, CDR2 YYNGEE. CDR3 loop: CASSVVASGSGETQYF. CDR3 in DNA: TGTGCCAGCAGCGTAGTAGCGAGCGGGAGTGGGGAGACCCAGTACTTC.

A single count supports this clone. The CDR3 coding sequence is TGTGCCAGCAGTTACGGAGCTCCCGGGCAGCCCCAGCATTTT. Protein sequence: CASSYGAPGQPQHF. The V gene is TRBV6-6, the J gene TRBJ1-5; D unclear. The CDR3 is 14 residues long. Between the trimmed V and J ends, which lost 2 bases and 7 bases, there was a span of 12 bases. The germline gives CDR1 MNHNY, CDR2 SVGAGI (reference sequence).

On this clone: This CDR3 is also generated by other DNA sequences in the sample. This sequence joins TRBV4-3 and TRBJ1-6; no clear D gene. V was trimmed by 0 bases and J by 4 bases, leaving 10 bases between them. The CDR3 has 16 residues. Germline-derived CDR1 and CDR2 are LGHNA and YSLEER. The CDR3 nucleotides are TGCGCCAGCAGCCAAGACACAACGGGATATAATTCACCCCTCCACTTT. This encodes CASSQDTTGYNSPLHF.

The V gene is TRBV9, the J gene TRBJ2-5; 11 positions agree with TRBD1. Germline V gene lookup returns CDR1 SGDLS and CDR2 YYNGEE. The J segment lost 0 bases and the V segment lost 2 bases, leaving 3 bases of the junction unmatched. The CDR3 contains 16 residues. The DNA for the CDR3 is TGTGCCAGCAGCGTTTGGACAGGGGGCCACCAAGAGACCCAGTACTTC. It codes for CASSVWTGGHQETQYF.

CDR3: CASGLVRGTGELFF. The CDR3 DNA reads as TGTGCTAGTGGTTTGGTACGGGGCACCGGGGAGCTGTTTTTT. The chain joins TRBV12-5 to TRBJ2-2; tentative D call: TRBD2 (5 bases). The CDR3 spans 14 residues. The V end lost 0 bases, the J end lost 4 bases, and 6 bases lay between the germline ends. Germline V gene lookup returns CDR1 LGHNT and CDR2 FRNRAP.

This clone was seen only once. The V call is TRBV7-3, the J call TRBJ1-5; a possible D gene is TRBD1 (5 bases). V gave up 5 bases and J gave up 0 bases, with 20 bases separating them. Germline V gene lookup returns CDR1 SGHTA and CDR2 FQGTGA. CDR3 size: 18 residues. CDR3 nucleotides: TGTGCCAGCAGCCCCGCGGGGGGAGTAAGTTTTAGCAATCAGCCCCAGCATTTT. This gives the protein CASSPAGGVSFSNQPQHF.

The chain has TRBV7-3 and TRBJ2-2; tentative D call: TRBD2 (5 bases). The CDR3 is 13 residues long. V was trimmed by 4 bases and J by 5 bases, leaving 8 bases between them. CDR1 and CDR2 from the germline V gene are SGHTA and FQGTGA. This chain's CDR3 is CASSSQRTGELFF. In nucleotides, the CDR3 is TGTGCCAGCAGCTCCCAGCGGACCGGGGAGCTGTTTTTT.

The chain joins TRBV5-1 to TRBJ2-5; TRBD2 aligns across 8 bases. The CDR3 is 14 residues long. V lost 4 bases, J lost 4 bases, and 6 bases stayed unmatched. CDR1 is SGHRS, CDR2 YFSETQ, per germline. The CDR3 DNA is TGCGCCAGCAGCCCGGGGGGGTCTCGAGAGACCCAGTACTTC. Amino acids: CASSPGGSRETQYF. The full variable domain, in which reference TRBV5-1 and TRBJ2-5 provide the parts outside the CDR3, is KAGVTQTPRYLIKTRGQQVTLSCSPISGHRSVSWYQQTPGQGLQFLFEYFSETQRNKGNFPGRFSGRQFSNSRSEMNVSTLELGDSALYLCASSPGGSRETQYFGPGTRLLVL.

The chain carries TRBV27 and TRBJ2-5, with D maybe TRBD2 (5 bases). The CDR3 has 13 amino acids. Germline CDR1 reads MNHEY; CDR2 reads SMNVEV (reference sequence). The V end was cut by 5 bases, the J end by 4 bases, with 11 bases between. The CDR3 sequence: CASSRLARETQYF. CDR3 bases: TGTGCCAGCAGTAGGCTAGCCCGAGAGACCCAGTACTTC.

This clone appeared a single time. DNA for the CDR3: TGCGCCAGCAGCTTGCTCAGGGGGACGGGCAATGAGCAGTTCTTC. Encoded protein: CASSLLRGTGNEQFF. V gene TRBV5-1 combines with J gene TRBJ2-1; the match to TRBD1 covers 7 bases. There are 15 residues in the CDR3. Per the germline V gene, CDR1 is SGHRS and CDR2 is YFSETQ. The trim removed 1 base at V and 6 bases at J, leaving 7 bases unmatched.

The chain combines TRBV29-1 with TRBJ2-5; perhaps TRBD2 as D (6 bases). The CDR3 sequence is 12 residues long. V dropped 5 bases and J dropped 2 bases, with 9 bases sitting between them. Per germline, CDR1 SQVTM and CDR2 ANQGSEA. The CDR3 sequence is CSVNRGQETQYF. The CDR3 DNA follows: TGCAGCGTTAACCGGGGGCAAGAGACCCAGTACTTC. Using reference TRBV29-1 and TRBJ2-5 for the parts outside the CDR3, the full variable domain is SAVISQKPSRDICQRGTSLTIQCQVDSQVTMMFWYRQQPGQSLTLIATANQGSEATYESGFVIDKFPISRPNLTFSTLTVSNMSPEDSSIYLCSVNRGQETQYFGPGTRLLVL.

This clone was detected only once. The genes are TRBV29-1 and TRBJ2-3; TRBD1 matches 8 bases. Trimming removed 4 bases from V and 5 bases from J; junction bases left unmatched: 8. The CDR3 runs 14 residues. From germline, CDR1 is SQVTM and CDR2 ANQGSEA. The CDR3 loop reads CSVARDRQEDTQYF. The CDR3 DNA reads as TGCAGCGTTGCGAGGGACAGGCAGGAAGATACGCAGTATTTT.